This paragraph covers one T cell receptor (beta chain) sequence. Its antigen target is currently unknown. No base quality information exists; no much larger clone differs at one position. The data originate from a study of blood T cell repertoires in COVID-19 (dated by TCRdb to about 2020). General notes on the study: The collaborator samples originated in the United States, Italy and Spain and spanned the acute and convalescent phases of COVID-19. The material from the prospective study consisted of cDNA or gDNA derived from T cells, B-cell-depleted T cells, or PBMCs. Deeply sampled blood TCRbeta repertoires from subjects exposed to, actively infected with, or recovered from COVID-19 were included in the dataset. The repertoires were made available in a free public database intended to serve as a resource for research on the immune response to SARS-CoV-2. The samples were drawn from two sources: the first 160 participants of the ongoing ImmuneRACE study, and 950 to 1,500 subjects contributed by 6 global collaborators. The sample metadata nearly always contained a de-identified subject ID, COVID-19 status, age in years and sex. Where HLA class I and class II types were available, the types were taken from metadata supplied by the sample provider, not from assay-based typing. Results and caveats for the whole study, not just this receptor: The amount of clinical and demographic metadata varied by source and participant and was provided uncurated.

The immunoSEQ Assay, a bias-controlled multiplex PCR, was used to amplify TCRbeta CDR3 regions from genomic DNA. On the authors' methods: Within the assay, amplification of reference gene primers was used to estimate how many nucleated cells each sample contained. To quantify the absolute abundance of each unique TCRbeta CDR3 rearrangement, sequence reads were collapsed and filtered. For each sample, productive Simpson clonality was calculated by taking the square root of Simpson's diversity index across productive rearrangements. In its TCRdb copy, this immuneACCESS table keeps in-frame sequences only and misses some clones. Where compared with another copy, unresolved V genes explain less than half of these, and the others have no known cause. The V and J calls and clone size are taken from that table; D and trimming were inferred from the DNA. For this sample the table gives fewer than 100,000 clones, of which approximately 87% were detected only once. The ten largest clones add up to roughly 15% of the sample.

The collaborating institutions used their own protocols to collect whole blood in K2EDTA tubes. For TCRbeta analysis, collaborators shipped samples as frozen whole blood, isolated PBMCs, or DNA extracted from either of those sample types. Clipping removes 2 bases from V and 4 bases from J, with 7 as the unmatched junction base count. CDR1 and CDR2 are drawn from the germline V gene (reference sequence): LGHDT, YNNKEL. The CDR3 numbers 17 residues from cysteine through phenylalanine. The kept DNA is CDR3 alone, 51 bases in frame from the first base. Sequenced sample: peripheral blood. This clonotype was obtained from a human donor in a cohort sampled during active COVID-19. Recombination linked TRBV3-1 (or the pseudogene TRBV3-2) to TRBJ1-4; TRBD1 aligns with 10 central bases. The CDR3 here reads CASSQTPTGGGNEKLFF. The sequence in DNA is TGTGCCAGCAGCCAAACCCCGACAGGGGGCGGTAATGAAAAACTGTTTTTT.